Reported below is one T cell receptor (beta chain). Its antigen is not identified. This sample is drawn from a study of cytomegalovirus exposure and HLA in healthy donors. Study-level background: Researchers previously reported finding 90 million to 130 million unique TCR beta sequences from roughly 180 million T cells. Ancestry clustering placed more than 80% of several hundred genotyped donors in the Caucasian-associated cluster. Study observations and caveats: TCR sequences were mostly rare, though some public TCRs occurred in many donors.

J gave up 1 base and V 3 bases, and 4 bases lay outside the gene matches. Germline V gene data show CDR1 as SGHRS and CDR2 as YFSETQ. The CDR3 contains 15 residues. PCR used 60 Vbeta primers and 13 Jbeta primers. TCRdb keeps only in-frame clones here, not all; method: immunoSEQ multiplex PCR. The sample carries approximately 160,000 clones, about four fifths recorded once. Sequencing was performed on PBMCs. V is TRBV5-1 and J is TRBJ2-1, with TRBD2 matching over 7 bases. This receptor was obtained from a man in his fifties or sixties in good health and CMV-seropositive. Here the CDR3 DNA reads TGCGCCAGCAGCTCGACTAGCACGTCCTACAATGAGCAGTTCTTC. Translating gives CASSSTSTSYNEQFF.